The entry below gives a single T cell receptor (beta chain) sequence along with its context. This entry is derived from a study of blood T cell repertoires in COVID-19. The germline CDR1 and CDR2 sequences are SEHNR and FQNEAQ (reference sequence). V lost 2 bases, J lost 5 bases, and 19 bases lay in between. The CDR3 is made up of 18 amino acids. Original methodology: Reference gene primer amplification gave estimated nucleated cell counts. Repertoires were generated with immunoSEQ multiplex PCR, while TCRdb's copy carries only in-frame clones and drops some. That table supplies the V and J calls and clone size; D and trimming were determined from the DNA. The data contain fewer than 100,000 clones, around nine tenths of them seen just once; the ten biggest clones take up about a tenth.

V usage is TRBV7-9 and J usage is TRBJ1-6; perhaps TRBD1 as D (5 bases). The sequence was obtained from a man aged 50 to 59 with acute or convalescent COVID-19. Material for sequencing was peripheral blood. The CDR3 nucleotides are TGTGCCAGCAGCTTACTCTCGTATGGGGCAGGAAATAATTCACCCCTCCACTTT. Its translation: CASSLLSYGAGNNSPLHF.